This TCR beta chain was recorded in a study of identical twins. General study findings and limits: Abundant beta clonotypes from cord blood bore fewer insertions; memory repertoires lacked this pattern.

TCRdb re-called the 5' RACE reads with MiXCR, one entry per CDR3 protein. The repertoire holds about 720,000 distinct CDR3 sequences, roughly 8% seen once, with around 0.98% in the top ten. This clonotype was picked up a small number of times. Its matching antigen is unknown. These data were likewise used in another study, on yellow fever vaccine responses in identical twins.

The specimen sequenced was PBMCs. The TCR was taken from a woman aged 18-29 years in good health.

CDR3 nucleotides: TGTGCCAGCAGTACCTACTGGAGGGGAGGGAACACTGAAGCTTTCTTT. Its translation: CASSTYWRGGNTEAFF. The gene calls are TRBV28 and TRBJ1-1, with D possibly matching TRBD1 (5 bases). CDR3 length equals 16 residues. V was cut by 5 bases and J by 1 base, with 17 bases left in between. Germline CDR1 and CDR2: MDHEN and SYDVKM.